Listed below are T cell receptor beta chains from one sample, sequenced in a study of T-cell memory formation after mild COVID-19. One entry per CDR3 protein results from TCRdb running MiXCR on the 5' RACE reads. There are about half a million distinct CDR3 sequences in the sample; 15% to 20% occur only once, and approximately 13% lies in the top ten. The sequencing input was PBMCs or a T cell subset sorted from them (not recorded which). The receptors shown here come from an adult woman who had mild COVID-19 (a few samples of this study predate the infection). Cell type and time point are not known. Each CDR3 is given without its conserved first and last residue. Rows may omit the clone size; those that give it use once, few, many or a size class.

TRBV5-8,TRBJ2-7,.,ASSSRIWTVYEQY
TRBV5-1,TRBJ2-2,.,ASSRGDGPGELF
TRBV7-6,TRBJ1-1,few,ASSSEVAEAF
TRBV29-1,TRBJ1-2,.,SVGAVGGTGQTGYT
TRBV2,TRBJ1-1,.,ASETGGYEAF
TRBV12-5,TRBJ1-1,few,ASGPTPGEAF
TRBV4-2,TRBJ2-1,many,ASSQLLASDNEQF
TRBV6-1,TRBJ1-1,few,ASSEQGRVNTEAF
TRBV12-3/TRBV12-4,TRBJ1-5,.,ASSPQGFSNQPQH
TRBV9,TRBJ1-4,many,ASSPGGATNEKLF
TRBV7-2,TRBJ2-5,.,ASSTSGLAAPQETQY
TRBV20-1,TRBJ2-7,.,SALQGGLYEQY
TRBV21-1,TRBJ1-5,few,ASSRGGSNQPQH
TRBV10-3,TRBJ2-7,.,AINPGDFYEQY
TRBV29-1,TRBJ2-4,.,SAAARSLAKNIQY
TRBV7-6,TRBJ2-1,few,ASGLGRPRDEQF
TRBV3-1,TRBJ2-7,.,ASSQGRGAAEQY
TRBV7-8,TRBJ1-5,.,ASSLSGGAGIGNQPQH
TRBV30,TRBJ1-2,many,AWDRDSSYGYT
TRBV6-1,TRBJ2-4,.,ASRRGGLEKKNIQY
TRBV20-1,TRBJ2-3,.,SASDSGSTDTQY
TRBV5-1,TRBJ1-1,many,ASSLNTGGGSEAF
TRBV20-1,TRBJ2-7,many,SARVGTAPYEQY
TRBV2,TRBJ2-3,.,ASSRMGTSGDTQY
TRBV7-9,TRBJ2-1,.,ASSLPTSWTSGENYNEQF
TRBV5-4,TRBJ2-5,.,ASSLEQLGETQY
TRBV2,TRBJ2-1,.,ASSVGVTWQF
TRBV5-1,TRBJ2-1,few,ASSFDPNEQF
TRBV20-1,TRBJ1-3,.,SAIDGSSGNTIY
TRBV7-9,TRBJ1-1,.,ASRLPEWRGKNTEAF
TRBV4-3,TRBJ1-1,few,ASSQDLGDGTEAF
TRBV29-1,TRBJ2-1,few,SVEVAGGGEQF
TRBV5-1,TRBJ2-1,few,ASSLARGPYNEQF
TRBV4-1,TRBJ1-1,.,ASSPPPGLNTEAF
TRBV15,TRBJ2-3,.,ATSRDQNGGAGTQY
TRBV12-3/TRBV12-4,TRBJ2-7,.,ASSPGQGRSWNEQY
TRBV7-2,TRBJ2-4,many,ASSFGQGSFFNIQY
TRBV24-1,TRBJ1-2,few,ATSDLPRGGYT
TRBV2,TRBJ1-4,.,ASSPIQGTNEKLF
TRBV6-5,TRBJ2-2,many,ASTPRQANTGELF
TRBV7-9,TRBJ2-3,.,ASSSKGGLAGGSRTDTQY
TRBV11-2,TRBJ2-7,.,ASSLEPGQGHKQY
TRBV30,TRBJ2-1,.,AWSIGLGGNEQF
TRBV12-3/TRBV12-4,TRBJ2-1,.,ASSPDSLPYNEQF
TRBV3-1,TRBJ1-2,.,ASSQGGVYGYT
TRBV11-2,TRBJ1-1,.,ASSRTSGGLTEAF
TRBV28,TRBJ1-1,few,ASSLLTQEAF
TRBV5-5,TRBJ1-1,.,ASSPGTAPGDTEAF